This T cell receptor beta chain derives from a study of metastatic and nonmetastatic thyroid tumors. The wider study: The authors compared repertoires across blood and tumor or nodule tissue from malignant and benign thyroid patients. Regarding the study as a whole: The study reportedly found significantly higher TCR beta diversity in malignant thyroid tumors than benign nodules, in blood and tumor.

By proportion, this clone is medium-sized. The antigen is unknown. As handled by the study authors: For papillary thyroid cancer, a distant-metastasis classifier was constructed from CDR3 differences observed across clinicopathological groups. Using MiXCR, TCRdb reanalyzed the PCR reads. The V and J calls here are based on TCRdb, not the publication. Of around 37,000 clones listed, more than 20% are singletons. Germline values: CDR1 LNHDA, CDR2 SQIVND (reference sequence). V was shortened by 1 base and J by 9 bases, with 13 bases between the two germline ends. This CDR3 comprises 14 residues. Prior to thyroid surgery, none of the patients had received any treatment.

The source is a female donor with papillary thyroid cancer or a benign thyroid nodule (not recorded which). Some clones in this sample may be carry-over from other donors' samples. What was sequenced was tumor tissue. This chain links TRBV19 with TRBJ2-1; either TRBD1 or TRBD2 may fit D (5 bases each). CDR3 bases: TGTGCCAGTAGTATAGCTCTGGGACGAGGTGAGCAGTTCTTC. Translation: CASSIALGRGEQFF.